A selection of T cell receptor beta chains follows, all from one sample in a study of T cell repertoires in cytomegalovirus infection. Using its own MiXCR run on the reads, TCRdb lists one record per CDR3 protein. The sample holds roughly 220,000 distinct CDR3 sequences, 35% to 40% seen once. Antigens of these TCRs are unknown. This specimen consisted of CD8+ T cells from cultured PBMCs, obtained from culture after CMV antigen stimulation. These receptors all come from a human donor in good health (CMV status not recorded). Some clones in this sample may be carry-over from other donors' samples. Both conserved end residues are part of each CDR3. A D gene is named only where the DNA matches it firmly. Size is stated for part of the rows, as once, few or many counts, or as a class when the clone is expanded.

TGTGCCAGCAGCTTAGCGACTAGCGGACCCTACGAGCAGTACTTC,CASSLATSGPYEQYF,TRBJ2-7,-,TRBV7-6,TRBD2
TGTGCCAGCAGCTTACCCAGGACTACTCACACTCCTCTCACCTCCACAGATACGCAGTATTTT,CASSLPRTTHTPLTSTDTQYF,TRBJ2-3,few,TRBV7-8,-
TGTGCCAGCAGCCGGGACAGATCCCTCTATGGCTACACCTTC,CASSRDRSLYGYTF,TRBJ1-2,-,TRBV12-3/TRBV12-4,TRBD1
TGTGCCAGCAGCTCACGAAATCCCCTAGCGGGCGCGTACGAGCAGTACTTC,CASSSRNPLAGAYEQYF,TRBJ2-7,-,TRBV7-3,TRBD2
TGTGCCAGCAGCCCCCCTCGGGTTGGCGGTGATGAGCAGTTCTTC,CASSPPRVGGDEQFF,TRBJ2-1,few,TRBV11-2,-
TGTGCCAGCAGCGTAGCGGGAAGAGACAGCGAAGCTTTCTTT,CASSVAGRDSEAFF,TRBJ1-1,-,TRBV7-9,-
TGTGCCAGCAGAATCACGGGACTATTCGGTACCGGGGAGCTGTTTTTT,CASRITGLFGTGELFF,TRBJ2-2,-,TRBV7-9,TRBD2
TGTGCCACCAGCACGGACAGGGACGTCTACGAGCAGTACTTC,CATSTDRDVYEQYF,TRBJ2-7,-,TRBV15,TRBD1
TGTGCCAGCAGTGATCCCCTGCCTGAGCTGTTTTTT,CASSDPLPELFF,TRBJ2-2,many,TRBV2,-
TGTGCCAGTAGTATCGGGGAGGCAGTCACCGGGGAGCTGTTTTTT,CASSIGEAVTGELFF,TRBJ2-2,-,TRBV19,-
TGTGCCAGCAGCGACACACTCGGGGATACGCAGTATTTT,CASSDTLGDTQYF,TRBJ2-3,many,TRBV7-9,-
TGTGCCAGCAGTGCGGGGGGGTCCTACAATGAGCAGTTCTTC,CASSAGGSYNEQFF,TRBJ2-1,-,TRBV11-2,TRBD2
TGTGCTTCCAGTGATGTGACAGGTGAAGAGACCCAGTACTTC,CASSDVTGEETQYF,TRBJ2-5,-,TRBV24-1,-
TGTGCCACCAGTGATGCCCGGCAGGGCGACAATCAGCCCCAGCATTTT,CATSDARQGDNQPQHF,TRBJ1-5,-,TRBV24-1,-
TGTGCCAGCAGCTTAGCTGCGGTCGCGGGCCAGCCCCAGCATTTT,CASSLAAVAGQPQHF,TRBJ1-5,-,TRBV7-9,-
TGCAGTGCTAGCTTCCGAACCAGGAGAGATGAAAAACTGTTTTTT,CSASFRTRRDEKLFF,TRBJ1-4,once,TRBV20-1,-
TGTGCCAGCAGCTTAGGCAGAGGGCAGGAAGCTTTCTTT,CASSLGRGQEAFF,TRBJ1-1,once,TRBV13,-
TGTGCCAGCAGTTATATTCACTTGGGTCAAGAGACCCAGTACTTC,CASSYIHLGQETQYF,TRBJ2-5,-,TRBV6-2/TRBV6-3,-
TGTGCCAGCACTGAAGACAACCCGAACACCGGGGAGCTGTTTTTT,CASTEDNPNTGELFF,TRBJ2-2,many,TRBV6-1,-
TGTGCCACCTTCGACAGTACTGAAGCTTTCTTT,CATFDSTEAFF,TRBJ1-1,many,TRBV6-2/TRBV6-3,-
TGCGCCAGCAGCCATGCTTTGGGGAGTTACTACGAGCAGTACTTC,CASSHALGSYYEQYF,TRBJ2-7,-,TRBV4-1,-
TGTGCCAGCAGTTTATCCGGGACAGGAGTTTACAATGAGCAGTTCTTC,CASSLSGTGVYNEQFF,TRBJ2-1,few,TRBV27,TRBD1
TGTGCCAGCAGCTTAGTCGGGACAGGGGAAACTGAAGCTTTCTTT,CASSLVGTGETEAFF,TRBJ1-1,-,TRBV7-3,TRBD1
TGTGCCAGCAGCCACGTTAGAGCGGGAGTAGAGTCTTACGAGCAGTACTTC,CASSHVRAGVESYEQYF,TRBJ2-7,many,TRBV4-2,TRBD2
TGTGCCAGCAGCCCGACAGATTGGGGTGACAATGAGCAGTTCTTC,CASSPTDWGDNEQFF,TRBJ2-1,-,TRBV6-2/TRBV6-3,-
TGTGCCAGCAGTTTGAGTGGAAGGAAGGTCGGGGGCTACACCTTC,CASSLSGRKVGGYTF,TRBJ1-2,-,TRBV12-3/TRBV12-4,-
TGTGCCAGCAGTTCCCCCAAGCGGATGAGACTCGGGACCCAGTACTTC,CASSSPKRMRLGTQYF,TRBJ2-5,-,TRBV27,-
TGTGCCAGCAGCTTAGAAGCTAGCGGAAACACAGATACGCAGTATTTT,CASSLEASGNTDTQYF,TRBJ2-3,many,TRBV7-6,TRBD2
TGTGCCAGCAGTAGGACTAAATCCTACGAGCAGTACTTC,CASSRTKSYEQYF,TRBJ2-7,-,TRBV11-2,-
TGTGCCAGCACAAAAAGTTCGGGGAATAATTCACCCCTCCACTTT,CASTKSSGNNSPLHF,TRBJ1-6,once,TRBV12-3/TRBV12-4,-
TGTGCCAGCCATACCGACTCCCTCCAGGGGAATGAGCAGTTCTTC,CASHTDSLQGNEQFF,TRBJ2-1,-,TRBV6-6,-
TGCGCCAGCAGTGACAGCAGGGGGCTTTGTCAGCCCCAGCATTTT,CASSDSRGLCQPQHF,TRBJ1-5,many,TRBV10-1,TRBD1
TGTGCCGCGAGAGGGGGAGGCACTGAAGCTTTCTTT,CAARGGGTEAFF,TRBJ1-1,-,TRBV6-1,-
TGTGCCAGCAGCCTTGGCGGGCCCTCATCTGAAGCTTTCTTT,CASSLGGPSSEAFF,TRBJ1-1,-,TRBV27,-
TGTGCCAGCAGTTATAAGAGGACAGGTTGGAGTGGAAGAACTAATGAAAAACTGTTTTTT,CASSYKRTGWSGRTNEKLFF,TRBJ1-4,few,TRBV28,TRBD1
TGTGCCAGCAGCCTTGAGGGCGGGCCCGGGGAGCTGTTTTTT,CASSLEGGPGELFF,TRBJ2-2,-,TRBV12-3/TRBV12-4,-
TGTGCCAGCAGCATGGCACTAGCGGGTTCGGAGGAGTATTTT,CASSMALAGSEEYF,TRBJ2-3,many,TRBV7-2,TRBD2
TGTGCCAGCAGTGTCCAGGCCTCCTACGAGCAGTACTTC,CASSVQASYEQYF,TRBJ2-7,few,TRBV27,-
TGTGCCAGCAGCAACCGGGACAGGTACAATGAGCAGTTCTTC,CASSNRDRYNEQFF,TRBJ2-1,many,TRBV7-8,TRBD1
TGTGCCAGTAGTGTAACGGAGTCTGGGGCCAACGTCCTGACTTTC,CASSVTESGANVLTF,TRBJ2-6,-,TRBV19,-
TGTGCCAGCAGGCATCGGACGGCGGTTGGATTGATGGAGGGCTACACCTTC,CASRHRTAVGLMEGYTF,TRBJ1-2,-,TRBV4-1,-
TGTGCCAGCAGCTCATTCAGGGAGACTTACAATGAGCAGTTCTTC,CASSSFRETYNEQFF,TRBJ2-1,-,TRBV5-4,-
TGTGCCAGCAGCATTAGCGGGAGGGTCGGGGAGCTGTTTTTT,CASSISGRVGELFF,TRBJ2-2,many,TRBV7-2,TRBD2
TGTGCCAGCAGCTCGCCCTCAAACAGGCAACATGACCACGAGCAGTACTTC,CASSSPSNRQHDHEQYF,TRBJ2-7,many,TRBV7-9,-
TGTGCCAGCAGCTCATCTAGCGGGAGGGTCGACTACGAGCAGTACTTC,CASSSSSGRVDYEQYF,TRBJ2-7,few,TRBV7-6,TRBD2
TGTGCCAGCAGTTTTCTAGCGGGATTCTCCTACGAGCAGTACTTC,CASSFLAGFSYEQYF,TRBJ2-7,-,TRBV28,TRBD2
TGTGCCAGCAGCCGGAGCGGGGGGAGCACAGATACGCAGTATTTT,CASSRSGGSTDTQYF,TRBJ2-3,-,TRBV7-3,TRBD2